The sequence of this T cell receptor beta chain was determined in a study of T cells in Graves' hyperthyroidism and ophthalmopathy. Study-level background: Specimen type is peripheral blood, collected at initial diagnosis prior to any treatment.

TCR beta CDR3 regions were amplified from RNA transcripts. The HTBI set primed first-round TCR CDR3 RT-PCR. One entry per CDR3 protein results from TCRdb running MiXCR on the multiplex PCR reads. The sample lists about 600,000 distinct CDR3 sequences; 12% to 15% were seen once. This clonotype appeared many times. The CDR3 length is 13 residues. Germline assignment: CDR1 DFQATT and CDR2 SNEGSKA (reference sequence). Trimming took off 6 bases at V and 0 bases at J, with 10 bases between the two ends. The sequence was obtained from a woman under 30 with Graves' ophthalmopathy. The chain uses TRBV20-1 and TRBJ2-3; D gene ambiguous. The sample comprised blood. The CDR3 here is CSAAAVSTDTQYF. The CDR3 DNA reads TGCAGTGCAGCAGCCGTAAGCACAGATACGCAGTATTTT.